This T cell receptor (beta chain) was captured in a study of OX40 agonist ivuxolimab in advanced cancers. For the wider study: Ivuxolimab, which targeted the costimulatory receptor OX40 (CD134), was an agonistic, fully human IgG2 monoclonal antibody. The point of sequencing TCRbeta in the periphery was to test whether ivuxolimab changed TCR sequence diversity and drove clonal T-cell expansion. Partial responses occurred in three dose-escalation patients: two with cutaneous melanoma and one with hepatocellular carcinoma. Intravenous ivuxolimab was administered to patients every 2 weeks at six dose levels: 0.01, 0.1, 0.3, 1.5, 3 and 10 mg/kg. In the dose-escalation cohort, 82.7% of patients were male, and the mean age was roughly 60 years, with a range of 23 to 79. Prior anti-PD-1, anti-PD-L1 or anti-CTLA-4 therapy was permitted, and checkpoint inhibitors had been received by less than 45% of dose-escalation patients. The paper reports the monotherapy dose-escalation portion (N of about 54 patients) of the phase I ivuxolimab trial. Of the approximately 54 patients in dose escalation, about 19 had hepatocellular carcinoma, some 15 had melanoma, 9 had renal cell carcinoma and 9 had head and neck cancer.

What the research found in general, with its limitations: Clonal expansion of both CD4+ and CD8+ blood T cells was observed from baseline to week 6 at doses 0.1 to 3.0 mg/kg. After ivuxolimab, more expanded clones were found on average in CD8+ T cells than in CD4+ T cells. Low levels of normalized T-cell clonal expansion were also seen in some patients who did not respond. Antigen specificity was not determined for the clonally expanded peripheral T cells. In the 0.1-3.0 mg/kg groups, partial responders were among the patients with the lowest normalized peripheral clonal expansion, particularly in CD8+ T cells.

The trial excluded patients who had a history of autoimmune disease or were on systemic immunosuppression. In every dose cohort, peripheral blood was drawn for TCR sequencing at baseline, cycle 4 day 1, and cycle 7 day 1. Samples came from an open-label, multicenter, first-in-human phase I dose-escalation trial of ivuxolimab. The trial enrolled adults with locally advanced or metastatic head and neck squamous cell, hepatocellular, melanoma or renal cell carcinoma. CD4+ and CD8+ T cells were sorted separately from peripheral blood before TCR sequencing. To sequence the TCRbeta CDR3 region, genomic DNA was isolated from the sorted cells. The immunoSEQ Assay was used for sequencing of TCRbeta CDR3 regions. This immuneACCESS table, as held by TCRdb, lists in-frame sequences with V and J called but not all clones. Of the missing ones, under half trace to an unresolved V gene in checked studies; the others have no known cause. This sample gives fewer than 80,000 clones in total; roughly 80% of them show up just once. The top ten clones comprise 1.6% of the sample.

From the cysteine up to the phenylalanine, the CDR3 has a length of 17 residues. Only the CDR3 DNA stays, 51 bases, in frame from base 1. The germline V gene provides CDR1 SGHDN and CDR2 FVKESK. Between the V and J ends, shortened by 4 bases and 0 bases respectively, the junction contains 16 bases. About this clone: What this receptor recognizes is not known. The input lacks base qualities; no much larger clone sits a single base away.

This sequence uses TRBV14 and TRBJ2-1, with TRBD2 as a weak D call on 6 bases. This clonotype originated in an adult with an advanced solid tumor such as melanoma, head and neck, liver or kidney cancer. The sample consisted of CD4+ or CD8+ T cells sorted from blood, taken in a trial of the OX40 agonist ivuxolimab. The DNA sequence reads TGTGCCAGCAGCCCTCTTACGGGCGGGGTCTCCTACAATGAGCAGTTCTTC. Its protein reads: CASSPLTGGVSYNEQFF.